Each of the 9 T cell receptor beta chains below was sequenced from the same sample in a study of identical twins. Using its own MiXCR run on the 5' RACE reads, TCRdb lists one record per CDR3 protein. Among 1.5 million to 2 million distinct CDR3 sequences, around 33% were seen once, and the ten largest hold 0.25% to 0.3%. The sequencing sample was made of cord blood. The receptors originated from a newborn girl in good health.

The J gene is TRBJ1-4, the V gene TRBV25-1; TRBD1 matches at 8 bases. Germline loops: CDR1 MGHDK, CDR2 SYGVNS. After removal of 5 bases from V and 12 bases from J, the junction contained 8 bases not matched to a gene. This CDR3 spans 13 amino acids. The CDR3 protein is CASSHPQGEELFF. CDR3 sequence (DNA): TGTGCCAGCAGTCACCCACAGGGGGAGGAACTGTTTTTT.

The gene calls are TRBV6-5 and TRBJ2-1, with 12 bases fitting TRBD2. The CDR3 has 17 amino acids. From germline, CDR1 is MNHEY and CDR2 SVGAGI. V lost 0 bases, J lost 8 bases, and 8 bases stayed unmatched. The CDR3 here is CASSYSTTSGSSDEQFF. Here the CDR3 DNA reads TGTGCCAGCAGTTACTCAACGACTAGCGGGAGTTCGGATGAGCAGTTCTTC.

This clonotype was observed a single time. This clone may be a read error of a much larger clone one base away. The rearrangement joins TRBV13 to TRBJ2-1; the D gene is possibly TRBD1 (5 bases). V dropped 2 bases and J dropped 13 bases, with 18 bases sitting between them. Germline V gives CDR1 PRHDT, CDR2 FYEKMQ (reference sequence). This CDR3 region has 14 residues. CDR3 bases: TGTGCCAGCAGCTTAAACCAGGGAAAGGAGACCCAGTTCTTC. This codes for CASSLNQGKETQFF.

The rearrangement joins TRBV25-1 to TRBJ1-2; D perhaps matches TRBD1 (6 bases). Germline V gene data show CDR1 as MGHDK and CDR2 as SYGVNS. The ends were cut back, 4 bases at V and 1 base at J, with 13 bases in the middle. The CDR3 loop spans 15 amino acids. The CDR3 nucleotides read TGTGCCAGCAGTGGCCGGGACACAATTAACTATGGCTACACCTTC. This gives the protein CASSGRDTINYGYTF.

The table lists this clonotype with a count of one. The chain is built from TRBV20-1 and TRBJ2-1; 7 nucleotides match TRBD1. Germline CDR1 and CDR2: DFQATT and SNEGSKA (reference sequence). Trimming removed 3 bases from V and 3 bases from J; junction bases left unmatched: 2. The CDR3 is made up of 13 amino acids. CDR3: CSASWDSYNEQFF. DNA for the CDR3: TGCAGTGCTAGTTGGGACAGCTACAATGAGCAGTTCTTC.

V and J are TRBV20-1 and TRBJ2-3, with 7 nucleotides matching TRBD2. The length of the CDR3 is 15 residues. Trimming at V came to 1 base and at J to 5 bases, leaving 9 bases not matched to a gene. Germline V lookup: CDR1 DFQATT, CDR2 SNEGSKA (reference sequence). The CDR3, as DNA: TGCAGTGCTAGAGGTGGGAGGGAGCCAAAAGATACGCAGTATTTT. It codes for CSARGGREPKDTQYF.

As for this clonotype: One junction end disagrees with the germline gene, perhaps due to a read error. V usage is TRBV4-2 and J usage is TRBJ2-4; tentative D call: TRBD1 (7 bases). The CDR3 has 16 residues. Germline-derived CDR1 and CDR2 are LGHNA and YNFKEQ. The CDR3 reads CASSQDWAGGGYEQSF. CDR3 sequence (DNA): TGTGCCAGCAGCCAAGATTGGGCAGGGGGAGGTTACGAGCAGTCCTTC.

CDR3 protein: CSAHGPLYHNEQFF. In DNA, the CDR3 is TGCAGTGCGCACGGACCGCTATACCACAATGAGCAGTTCTTC. This sequence joins TRBV20-1 and TRBJ2-1; D is ambiguous. Per germline, CDR1 DFQATT and CDR2 SNEGSKA (reference sequence). Trimming pared 6 bases from V and 5 bases from J, leaving 17 bases between. CDR3 length equals 14 residues.

As regards this clonotype: This may come from a read error, since a much larger clone is one base off. The V and J genes are TRBV28 and TRBJ2-7; D unclear. The CDR3 is made up of 11 amino acids. Looked up from germline, CDR1 is MDHEN and CDR2 is SYDVKM. The CDR3 DNA sequence: TGTGCCTGCAGTCCCTACCACGAGCAGTACTTC. Translating it yields CACSPYHEQYF.